Shown below are 22 T cell receptor beta chains from a single sample sequenced in a study of response to subunit inactivated influenza vaccine. TCRdb re-called the RT-PCR reads with MiXCR, one entry per CDR3 protein. The sample contains hundreds of thousands of distinct CDR3 sequences, 15% to 19% of which appear only once. The specimen comprised PBMCs from blood, sampled approximately 13 days after vaccination. These receptor sequences come from a man aged 45-60 years who received an inactivated influenza vaccine.

The chain combines TRBV20-1 with TRBJ2-5; 7 positions agree with TRBD1. With 6 bases clipped from V and 1 base from J, the junction kept 8 bases outside the gene matches. The CDR3 has 14 residues. CDR1 DFQATT and CDR2 SNEGSKA come from the germline V gene (reference sequence). CDR3 amino acids: CSASKGTAQETQYF. The CDR3 coding sequence is TGCAGTGCCAGTAAAGGGACAGCCCAAGAGACCCAGTACTTC.

The chain carries TRBV7-9 and TRBJ2-5; perhaps TRBD2 as D (5 bases). Germline CDR1 and CDR2: SEHNR and FQNEAQ (reference sequence). Trimming cost V 5 bases and J 2 bases, with 12 bases left between them. CDR3 length: 14 residues. In nucleotides, the CDR3 is TGTGCCAGCAGCCACGGGATCGGTCAAGAGACCCAGTACTTC. The encoded protein is CASSHGIGQETQYF.

There are a few counts of this clonotype. The chain employs TRBV7-2 and TRBJ2-1; 7 bases are a match to TRBD2. Trimming removed 1 base from V and 0 bases from J; junction bases left unmatched: 6. Germline values: CDR1 SGHTA, CDR2 FQGNSA. This CDR3 spans 17 amino acids. This chain's CDR3 is CASSLVGRGSSYNEQFF. CDR3 DNA sequence: TGTGCCAGCAGCTTAGTTGGGCGCGGGAGCTCCTACAATGAGCAGTTCTTC.

The V call is TRBV6-2 or TRBV6-3, the J call TRBJ2-7; 11 nucleotides match TRBD2. Germline values: CDR1 MNHEY, CDR2 SVGEGT. Trimming took 0 bases from V and 7 from J; bases not matched to a gene: 8. The CDR3 covers 16 residues. CDR3 residues: CASSYSRLAGGGEQYF. CDR3 sequence (DNA): TGTGCCAGCAGTTACTCGAGGCTAGCGGGAGGTGGAGAGCAGTACTTC.

This sequence joins TRBV4-1 and TRBJ2-7; a weak D match, TRBD1 (5 bases). CDR1 is MGHRA, CDR2 YSYEKL, per germline. The germline V and J ends were trimmed by 0 bases and 0 bases, with 9 bases remaining between them. CDR3 length: 15 residues. The CDR3 spells CASSQEYRSSYEQYF. The CDR3 DNA is TGCGCCAGCAGCCAAGAATACAGGAGCTCCTACGAGCAGTACTTC.

This clonotype has only a few counts. The chain has TRBV11-3 and TRBJ2-3; tentatively, D is TRBD2 (6 bases). Deletions cut 5 bases from V and 6 bases from J, with 15 bases between. The CDR3 contains 14 residues. Germline loops: CDR1 SGHNT, CDR2 YENEEA. The CDR3 is CASSQRGSRDTQYF. CDR3 sequence (DNA): TGTGCCAGCAGCCAACGGGGGTCACGGGATACGCAGTATTTT.

This clonotype came up many times. The chain uses TRBV5-1 and TRBJ1-1; D is undetermined. Germline V gene lookup returns CDR1 SGHRS and CDR2 YFSETQ. Trimming removed 0 bases from V and 5 bases from J, with 11 bases in between. This CDR3 comprises 14 residues. CDR3 loop: CASSLVDGGTEAFF. The CDR3 DNA reads as TGCGCCAGCAGCTTGGTGGACGGAGGGACTGAAGCTTTCTTT.

The J gene is TRBJ2-7, the V gene TRBV4-1, with a possible D match to TRBD2 (6 bases). This CDR3 has 14 amino acids. The germline gives CDR1 MGHRA, CDR2 YSYEKL. The V end lost 0 bases, the J end lost 3 bases, and 9 bases lay between the germline ends. The CDR3 loop reads CASSQDQEGYEQYF. CDR3 bases: TGCGCCAGCAGCCAAGATCAGGAGGGCTACGAGCAGTACTTC.

The genes are TRBV3-1 and TRBJ2-6; 7 bases map to TRBD1. V was clipped by 4 bases and J by 2 bases; unmatched bases: 8. The V gene's germline CDR1 is LGHDT and CDR2 YNNKEL (reference sequence). The CDR3 sequence is 17 residues long. CDR3 nucleotide sequence: TGTGCCAGCAGCCTAACGACAGGGCTAGCTGGGGCCAACGTCCTGACTTTC. As protein: CASSLTTGLAGANVLTF.

The chain links TRBV28 to TRBJ2-3; 8 bases fit TRBD1. The CDR3 has 13 residues. Trimming cost V 9 bases and J 2 bases; bases outside gene matches: 4. Per the germline V gene, CDR1 is MDHEN and CDR2 is SYDVKM. For the CDR3, the DNA is TGTGCCAGTGGGACAGGTCTCACAGATACGCAGTATTTT. Its translation is CASGTGLTDTQYF.

This clonotype was observed a few times. The rearrangement uses TRBV5-6 and TRBJ2-3; no firm D call. The CDR3 is 15 amino acids. Trimming removed 4 bases from V and 0 bases from J, with 12 bases in between. The V gene's germline CDR1 is SGHDT and CDR2 YYEEEE. This chain's CDR3 is CASSPDTKSTDTQYF. CDR3 nucleotide sequence: TGTGCCAGCAGCCCTGACACTAAGAGCACAGATACGCAGTATTTT.

There are a few counts of this clonotype. The chain combines TRBV5-5 with TRBJ2-2; 11 positions match TRBD2. In germline, CDR1 is SGHKS, CDR2 YYEKEE (reference sequence). V shed 4 bases and J 10 bases; nucleotides not matched to a gene: 15. The length of the CDR3 is 17 residues. As DNA, the CDR3 is TGTGCCAGCAGCAAAGCTCCTAGCGGGGGGCCTATGGAGGAGCTGTTTTTT. This encodes CASSKAPSGGPMEELFF.

The chain employs TRBV20-1 and TRBJ1-2; unclear D gene. CDR1 and CDR2 from the germline V gene are DFQATT and SNEGSKA (reference sequence). The length of the CDR3 is 14 residues. Trimming shortened V by 0 bases and J by 4 bases, and 12 bases separated the two germline ends. The CDR3 protein is CSAREVGRVYGYTF. For the CDR3, the DNA is TGCAGTGCTAGAGAGGTGGGGAGAGTCTATGGCTACACCTTC.

This chain uses TRBV7-9 with TRBJ1-2; D ambiguous. The V end lost 5 bases, the J end lost 3 bases, and 7 bases lay between the germline ends. CDR3 length equals 12 residues. Per germline, CDR1 SEHNR and CDR2 FQNEAQ (reference sequence). The CDR3 sequence is CASSRDHYGYTF. In nucleotides, the CDR3 is TGTGCCAGCAGCCGTGACCACTATGGCTACACCTTC.

This clonotype has just a few counts. The CDR3 DNA follows: TGTGCCAGCAGTGAACTTGCGGGTAGGGCTCGGGAGCAGTACTTC. Its translation is CASSELAGRAREQYF. This rearrangement joins TRBV2 to TRBJ2-7; D might be TRBD2 (5 bases). Germline V gene sequence: CDR1 SNHLY, CDR2 FYNNEI. Trimming removed 2 bases from V and 7 bases from J, with 18 bases in between. This CDR3 is built from 15 residues.

This clonotype was counted a few times. The CDR3 loop reads CASSPGTSGPHTQYF. DNA for the CDR3: TGTGCCAGCAGCCCCGGGACTAGCGGGCCTCATACGCAGTATTTT. The genes are TRBV7-7 and TRBJ2-3, with TRBD2 identical over 12 bases. With 5 bases clipped from V and 7 bases from J, the junction kept 7 bases outside the gene matches. Germline CDR1 SSHAT, CDR2 FNYEAQ (reference sequence). This CDR3 has 15 amino acids.

V gene TRBV12-3 or TRBV12-4 combines with J gene TRBJ2-2, with D perhaps matching TRBD1 or TRBD2 (5 bases each). CDR3 length: 14 amino acids. The V gene lost 7 bases and the J gene lost 5 bases, with 14 bases spanning the gap. Written as DNA, the CDR3 is TGTGCCAGCACTAAAGTGAGGGGTACCGGGGAGCTGTTTTTT. It yields the protein CASTKVRGTGELFF.

The CDR3 sequence is CASSRSGLPPTDTQYF. The DNA for the CDR3 is TGTGCCAGCAGCAGAAGCGGTCTCCCCCCTACAGATACGCAGTATTTT. The rearrangement links TRBV12-3 or TRBV12-4 to TRBJ2-3, with D maybe TRBD2 (5 bases). The CDR3 is made up of 16 amino acids. V was pared by 6 bases and J by 3 bases, with 19 bases between.

This clonotype was counted only a few times. This rearrangement joins TRBV5-1 to TRBJ2-1; 11 bases match TRBD1. Germline V gene sequence: CDR1 SGHRS, CDR2 YFSETQ. The CDR3 sequence is 16 residues long. The ends lost 3 bases at V and 7 bases at J; junction bases unmatched: 9. The CDR3: CASSWGGQGALNEQFF. The CDR3 DNA sequence: TGCGCCAGCAGCTGGGGTGGACAGGGGGCGCTTAATGAGCAGTTCTTC.

The sample holds many counts of this clonotype. V and J are TRBV6-1 and TRBJ1-2, with 7 bases aligning to TRBD1. Germline loops: CDR1 MNHNS, CDR2 SASEGT. Germline trimming cut 8 bases from V and 2 bases from J; bases unmatched to any gene: 5. The CDR3 has 13 amino acids. The CDR3 region has the DNA TGTGCCAGCGAGCCGGGACAGAACTATGGCTACACCTTC. Residues: CASEPGQNYGYTF.

This clonotype turned up a few times. The chain combines TRBV5-4 with TRBJ1-2; no clear D. CDR3 length: 14 residues. The V end was cut by 0 bases, the J end by 3 bases, with 9 bases between. Germline V gene lookup returns CDR1 SGHNT and CDR2 YYREEE (reference sequence). The CDR3 sequence: CASSLVPLDYGYTF. The CDR3 nucleotides read TGTGCCAGCAGCTTGGTACCCCTCGACTATGGCTACACCTTC.

Here the CDR3 reads CASSQGQGLLAKNIQYF. The CDR3 nucleotides are TGTGCCAGCAGCCAGGGACAGGGCCTCCTAGCCAAAAACATTCAGTACTTC. The chain couples TRBV3-1 to TRBJ2-4; 9 bases map to TRBD1. Germline assignment: CDR1 LGHDT and CDR2 YNNKEL (reference sequence). Losses at the gene ends were 3 bases for V and 0 bases for J; bases not matched to a gene: 6. This CDR3 is 17 amino acids long.